This T cell receptor (beta chain) was documented in a study of T-cell reconstitution after alpha-beta-depleted transplantation in children. Molecular barcoding with unique molecular identifiers was used for the TCRbeta library. TCRdb processed the PCR reads anew with MiXCR; each CDR3 protein has one entry. The sample holds approximately 240,000 distinct CDR3 sequences, around 9.6% seen once. This CDR3 region has 12 residues. The germline V and J ends were trimmed by 5 bases and 7 bases, with 9 bases remaining between them. Germline values: CDR1 MNHEY, CDR2 SVGAGI. This clonotype was seen at least ten times.

The sequence derives from a human donor who donated a stem cell graft to a child with acute lymphoblastic leukemia. Here the sequenced sample was PBMCs from the stem cell graft donor, taken from the stem cell graft. This rearrangement joins TRBV6-5 to TRBJ2-1; D ambiguous. The CDR3 loop is CASSRTENEQFF. The CDR3 coding sequence is TGTGCCAGCAGTCGGACGGAGAATGAGCAGTTCTTC.